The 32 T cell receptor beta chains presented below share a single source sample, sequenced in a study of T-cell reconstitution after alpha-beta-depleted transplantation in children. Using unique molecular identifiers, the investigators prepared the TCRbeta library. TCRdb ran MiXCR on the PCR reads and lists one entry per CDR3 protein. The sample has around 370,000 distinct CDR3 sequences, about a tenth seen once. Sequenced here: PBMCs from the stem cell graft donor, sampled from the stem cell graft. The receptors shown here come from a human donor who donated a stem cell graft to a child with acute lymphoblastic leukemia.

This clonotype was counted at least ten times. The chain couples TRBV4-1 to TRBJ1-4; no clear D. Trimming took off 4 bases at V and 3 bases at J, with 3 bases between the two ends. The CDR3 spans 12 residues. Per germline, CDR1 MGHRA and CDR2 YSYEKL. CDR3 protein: CASSPANEKLFF. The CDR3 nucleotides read TGCGCCAGCAGCCCAGCTAATGAAAAACTGTTTTTT.

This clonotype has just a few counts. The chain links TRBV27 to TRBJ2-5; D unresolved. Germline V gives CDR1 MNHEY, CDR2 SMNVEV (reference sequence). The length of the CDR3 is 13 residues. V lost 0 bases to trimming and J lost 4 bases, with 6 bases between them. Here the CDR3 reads CASSLSSGETQYF. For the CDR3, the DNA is TGTGCCAGCAGTTTATCGTCCGGAGAGACCCAGTACTTC.

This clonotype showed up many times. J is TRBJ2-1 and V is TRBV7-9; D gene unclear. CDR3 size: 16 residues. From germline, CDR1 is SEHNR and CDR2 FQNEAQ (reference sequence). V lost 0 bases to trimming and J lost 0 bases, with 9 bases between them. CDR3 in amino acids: CASSLARGPSYNEQFF. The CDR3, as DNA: TGTGCCAGCAGCTTAGCGCGTGGGCCCTCCTACAATGAGCAGTTCTTC.

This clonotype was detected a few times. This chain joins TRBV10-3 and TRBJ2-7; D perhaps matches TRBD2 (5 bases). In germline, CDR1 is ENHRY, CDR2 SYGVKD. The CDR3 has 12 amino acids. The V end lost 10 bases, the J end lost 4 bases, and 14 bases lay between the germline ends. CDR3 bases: TGTGCCACGGACGGGGATGGTTACGAGCAGTACTTC. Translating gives CATDGDGYEQYF.

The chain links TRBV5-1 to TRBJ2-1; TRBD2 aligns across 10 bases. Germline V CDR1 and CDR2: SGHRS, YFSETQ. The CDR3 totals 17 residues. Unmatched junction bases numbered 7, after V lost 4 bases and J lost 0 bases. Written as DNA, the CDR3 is TGCGCCAGCAGCCCGGGACTAGCGTCAACCTCCTACAATGAGCAGTTCTTC. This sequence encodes CASSPGLASTSYNEQFF.

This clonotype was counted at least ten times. The CDR3 is CASSVPDRAGEQFF. CDR3 nucleotide sequence: TGTGCCAGCAGCGTTCCGGACAGGGCGGGTGAGCAGTTCTTC. The chain uses TRBV5-6 and TRBJ2-1; TRBD1 aligns across 8 bases. The CDR3 extends over 14 amino acids. The germline CDR1 and CDR2 sequences are SGHDT and YYEEEE. J gave up 9 bases and V 4 bases, and 9 bases lay outside the gene matches.

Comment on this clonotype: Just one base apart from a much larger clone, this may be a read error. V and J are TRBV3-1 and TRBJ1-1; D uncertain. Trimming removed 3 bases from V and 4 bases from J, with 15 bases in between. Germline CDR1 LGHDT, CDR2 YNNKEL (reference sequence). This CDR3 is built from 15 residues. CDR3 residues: CASSQPRVSSTEAFF. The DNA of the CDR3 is TGTGCCAGCAGCCAGCCCCGGGTGTCGAGCACTGAAGCTTTCTTT. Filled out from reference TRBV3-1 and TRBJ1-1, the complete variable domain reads DTAVSQTPKYLVTQMGNDKSIKCEQNLGHDTMYWYKQDSKKFLKIMFSYNNKELIINETVPNRFSPKSPDKAHLNLHINSLELGDSAVYFCASSQPRVSSTEAFFGQGTRLTVV.

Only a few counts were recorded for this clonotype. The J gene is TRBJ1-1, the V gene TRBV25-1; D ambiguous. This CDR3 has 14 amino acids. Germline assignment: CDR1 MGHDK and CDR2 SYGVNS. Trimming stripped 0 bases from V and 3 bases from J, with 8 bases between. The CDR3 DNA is TGTGCCAGCAGTGAATATGAGCGGTACACTGAAGCTTTCTTT. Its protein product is CASSEYERYTEAFF.

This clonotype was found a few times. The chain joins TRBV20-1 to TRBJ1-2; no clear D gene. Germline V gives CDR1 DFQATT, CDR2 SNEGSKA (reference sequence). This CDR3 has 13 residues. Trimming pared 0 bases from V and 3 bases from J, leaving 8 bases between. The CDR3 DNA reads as TGCAGTGCTAGAGATTTGTCTTACTATGGCTACACCTTC. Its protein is CSARDLSYYGYTF.

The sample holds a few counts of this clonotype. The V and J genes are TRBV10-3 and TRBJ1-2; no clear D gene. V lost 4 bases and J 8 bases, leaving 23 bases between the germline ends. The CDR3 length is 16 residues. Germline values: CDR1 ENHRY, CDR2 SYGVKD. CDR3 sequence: CAISGSLEGSTGGYTF. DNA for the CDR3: TGTGCCATCAGTGGGAGTCTCGAGGGCTCTACGGGAGGCTACACCTTC.

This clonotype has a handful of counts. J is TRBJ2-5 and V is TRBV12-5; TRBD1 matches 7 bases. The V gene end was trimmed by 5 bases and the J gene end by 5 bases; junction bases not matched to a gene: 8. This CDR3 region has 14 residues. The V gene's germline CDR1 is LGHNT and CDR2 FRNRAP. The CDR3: CASGPRTGEETQYF. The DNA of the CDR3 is TGTGCTAGTGGTCCTCGGACAGGAGAGGAGACCCAGTACTTC.

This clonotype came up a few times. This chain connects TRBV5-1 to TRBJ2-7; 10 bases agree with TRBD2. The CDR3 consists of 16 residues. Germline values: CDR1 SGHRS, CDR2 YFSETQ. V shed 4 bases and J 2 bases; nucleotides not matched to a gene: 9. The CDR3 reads CASSNSGLAPPYEQYF. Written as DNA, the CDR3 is TGCGCCAGCAGCAATTCGGGACTAGCGCCACCCTACGAGCAGTACTTC. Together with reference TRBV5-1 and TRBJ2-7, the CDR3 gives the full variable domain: KAGVTQTPRYLIKTRGQQVTLSCSPISGHRSVSWYQQTPGQGLQFLFEYFSETQRNKGNFPGRFSGRQFSNSRSEMNVSTLELGDSALYLCASSNSGLAPPYEQYFGPGTRLTVT.

The CDR3: CASSGGTREQFF. In nucleotides, the CDR3 is TGTGCCAGCAGTGGGGGAACTCGCGAGCAGTTCTTC. The V and J genes are TRBV2 and TRBJ2-1; D unclear. This CDR3 has 12 residues. Trimming took off 4 bases at V and 10 bases at J, with 11 bases between the two ends. Germline CDR1 SNHLY, CDR2 FYNNEI.

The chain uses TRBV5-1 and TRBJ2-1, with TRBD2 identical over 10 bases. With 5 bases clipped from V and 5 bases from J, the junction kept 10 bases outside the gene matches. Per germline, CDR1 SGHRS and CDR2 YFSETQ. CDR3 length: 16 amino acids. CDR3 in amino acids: CASRLSSGSRDNEQFF. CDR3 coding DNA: TGCGCCAGCAGACTATCTAGCGGGAGCAGAGACAATGAGCAGTTCTTC.

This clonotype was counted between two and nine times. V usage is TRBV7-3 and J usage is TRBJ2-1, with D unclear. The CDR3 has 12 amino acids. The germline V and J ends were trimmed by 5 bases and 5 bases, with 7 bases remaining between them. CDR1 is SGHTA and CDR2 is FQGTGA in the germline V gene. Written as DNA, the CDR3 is TGTGCCAGCAGCGGGTCAGACAATGAGCAGTTCTTC. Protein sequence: CASSGSDNEQFF.

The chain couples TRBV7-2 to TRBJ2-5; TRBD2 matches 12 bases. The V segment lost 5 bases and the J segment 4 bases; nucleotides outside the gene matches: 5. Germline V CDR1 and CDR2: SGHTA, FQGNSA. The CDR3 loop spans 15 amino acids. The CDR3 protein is CASSPASGRAETQYF. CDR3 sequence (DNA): TGTGCCAGCAGCCCCGCTAGCGGGAGGGCAGAGACCCAGTACTTC.

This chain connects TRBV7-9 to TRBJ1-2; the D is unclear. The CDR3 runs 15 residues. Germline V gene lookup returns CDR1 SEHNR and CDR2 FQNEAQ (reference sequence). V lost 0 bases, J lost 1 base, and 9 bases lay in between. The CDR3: CASSLAEAYNYGYTF. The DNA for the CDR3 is TGTGCCAGCAGCTTAGCCGAGGCCTATAACTATGGCTACACCTTC. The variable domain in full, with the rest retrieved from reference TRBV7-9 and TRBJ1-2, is DTGVSQNPRHKITKRGQNVTFRCDPISEHNRLYWYRQTLGQGPEFLTYFQNEAQLEKSRLLSDRFSAERPKGSFSTLEIQRTEQGDSAMYLCASSLAEAYNYGYTFGSGTRLTVV.

The CDR3, as DNA: TGCAGTGCTAGAGATACGAACAGGCTGGAGGAGTACAATGAGCAGTTCTTC. This encodes CSARDTNRLEEYNEQFF. The chain joins TRBV20-1 to TRBJ2-1; the D gene could be TRBD1 or TRBD2 (5 bases each). This CDR3 has 17 amino acids. Trimming removed 0 bases from V and 4 bases from J, with 19 bases in between. The germline CDR1 and CDR2 sequences are DFQATT and SNEGSKA (reference sequence).

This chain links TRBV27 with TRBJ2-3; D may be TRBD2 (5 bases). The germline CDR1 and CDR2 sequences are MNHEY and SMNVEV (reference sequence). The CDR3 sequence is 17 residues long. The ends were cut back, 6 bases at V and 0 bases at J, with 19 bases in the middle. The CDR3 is CASSRLAGGLSTDTQYF. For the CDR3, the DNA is TGTGCCAGCAGCCGCCTAGCCGGCGGGCTTAGCACAGATACGCAGTATTTT.

CDR3 nucleotide sequence: TGTACCTTCTGTTCCCCTATCGAAGTAGCGGGAGAGGGCAAAAACATTCAGTACTTC. Encoded protein: CTFCSPIEVAGEGKNIQYF. J is TRBJ2-4 and V is TRBV6-4; 9 positions agree with TRBD2. The CDR3 is made up of 19 amino acids. Germline assignment: CDR1 MRHNA and CDR2 SNTAGT.

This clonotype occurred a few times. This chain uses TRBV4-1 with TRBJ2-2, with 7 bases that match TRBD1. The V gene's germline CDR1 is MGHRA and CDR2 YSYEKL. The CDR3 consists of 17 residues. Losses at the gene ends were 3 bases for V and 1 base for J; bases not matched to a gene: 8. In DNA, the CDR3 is TGCGCCAGCAGCCAGCCTTTCCGGGACAGGAACACCGGGGAGCTGTTTTTT. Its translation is CASSQPFRDRNTGELFF.

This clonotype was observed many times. Here the CDR3 DNA reads TGTGCCAGCAGTCCACAAGGGTCGAACACCGGGGAGCTGTTTTTT. This encodes CASSPQGSNTGELFF. The rearrangement links TRBV12-3 or TRBV12-4 to TRBJ2-2; D is unclear. The CDR3 contains 15 residues. V was pared by 5 bases and J by 0 bases, with 10 bases between.

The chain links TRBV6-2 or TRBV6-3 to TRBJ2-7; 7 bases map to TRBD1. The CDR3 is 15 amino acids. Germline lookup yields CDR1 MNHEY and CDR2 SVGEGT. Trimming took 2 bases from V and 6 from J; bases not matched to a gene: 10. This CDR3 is CASSYARGLPSEQYF. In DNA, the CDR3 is TGTGCCAGCAGTTACGCAAGGGGGCTTCCTTCCGAGCAGTACTTC.

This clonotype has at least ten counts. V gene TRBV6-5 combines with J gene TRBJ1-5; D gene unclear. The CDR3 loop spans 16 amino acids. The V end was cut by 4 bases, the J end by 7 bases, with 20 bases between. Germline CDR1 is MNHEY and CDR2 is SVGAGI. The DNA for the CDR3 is TGTGCCAGCAGTTCCACCCCCTCAGGTTTTGGACAGCCCCAGCATTTT. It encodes CASSSTPSGFGQPQHF.

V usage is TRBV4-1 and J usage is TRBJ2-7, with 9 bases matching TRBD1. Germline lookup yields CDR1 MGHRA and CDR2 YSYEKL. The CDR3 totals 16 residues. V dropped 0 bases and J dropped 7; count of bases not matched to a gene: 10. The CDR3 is CASSQDGTGYGEEQYF. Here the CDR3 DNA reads TGCGCCAGCAGCCAAGATGGGACAGGGTATGGGGAGGAGCAGTACTTC.

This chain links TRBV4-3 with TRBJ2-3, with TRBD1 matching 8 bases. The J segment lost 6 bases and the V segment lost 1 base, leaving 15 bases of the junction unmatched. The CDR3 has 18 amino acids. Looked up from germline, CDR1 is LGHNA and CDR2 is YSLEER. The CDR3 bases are TGCGCCAGCAGCCAAGTCTCCTCCTCGAAAGGACAGGGCGATACGCAGTATTTT. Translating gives CASSQVSSSKGQGDTQYF.

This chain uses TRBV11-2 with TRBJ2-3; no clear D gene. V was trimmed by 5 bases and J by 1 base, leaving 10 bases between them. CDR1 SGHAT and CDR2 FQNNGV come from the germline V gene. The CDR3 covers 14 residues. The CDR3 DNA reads TGTGCCAGCAGCGTCTCGACCCGCACAGATACGCAGTATTTT. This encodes CASSVSTRTDTQYF.

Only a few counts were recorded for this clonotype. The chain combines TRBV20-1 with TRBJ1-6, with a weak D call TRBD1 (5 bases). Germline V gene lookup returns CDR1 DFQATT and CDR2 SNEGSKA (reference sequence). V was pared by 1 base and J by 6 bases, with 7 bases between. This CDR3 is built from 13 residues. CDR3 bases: TGCAGTGCTAGAGGACAGTTTAATTCACCCCTCCACTTT. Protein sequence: CSARGQFNSPLHF.

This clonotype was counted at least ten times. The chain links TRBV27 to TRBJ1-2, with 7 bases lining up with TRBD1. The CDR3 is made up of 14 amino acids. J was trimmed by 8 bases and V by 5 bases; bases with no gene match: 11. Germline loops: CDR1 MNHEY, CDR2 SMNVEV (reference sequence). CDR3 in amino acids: CASSPRDRSSGYTF. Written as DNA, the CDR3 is TGTGCCAGCAGTCCCCGGGACAGATCCTCCGGCTACACCTTC.

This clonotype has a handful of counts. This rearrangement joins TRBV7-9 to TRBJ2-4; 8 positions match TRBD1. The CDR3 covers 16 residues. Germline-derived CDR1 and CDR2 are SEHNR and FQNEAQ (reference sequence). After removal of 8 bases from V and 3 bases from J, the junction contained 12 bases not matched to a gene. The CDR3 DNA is TGTGCCAGCCGACCCGAGACAGGGGTGGACAAAAACATTCAGTACTTC. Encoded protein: CASRPETGVDKNIQYF.

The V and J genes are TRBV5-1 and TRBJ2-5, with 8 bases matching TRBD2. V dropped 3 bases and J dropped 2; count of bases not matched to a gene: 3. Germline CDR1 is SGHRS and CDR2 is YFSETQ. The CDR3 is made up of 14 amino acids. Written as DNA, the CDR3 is TGCGCCAGCAGCTGGACTAGCCTTCAAGAGACCCAGTACTTC. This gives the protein CASSWTSLQETQYF.

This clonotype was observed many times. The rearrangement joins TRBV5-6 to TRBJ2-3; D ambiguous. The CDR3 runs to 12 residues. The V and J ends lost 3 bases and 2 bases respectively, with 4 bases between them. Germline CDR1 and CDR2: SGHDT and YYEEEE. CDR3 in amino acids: CASSWLTDTQYF. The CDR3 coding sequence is TGTGCCAGCAGCTGGCTCACAGATACGCAGTATTTT.